This TCR beta chain was recorded in a study of OX40 agonist ivuxolimab in advanced cancers. Background on the whole study: Ivuxolimab was an agonistic, fully human IgG2 monoclonal antibody directed against OX40 (CD134), a costimulatory receptor. Intravenous ivuxolimab was administered to patients every 2 weeks at six dose levels: 0.01, 0.1, 0.3, 1.5, 3 and 10 mg/kg. Of the approximately 53 patients in dose escalation, 19 had hepatocellular carcinoma, roughly 15 had melanoma, 9 had renal cell carcinoma and 9 had head and neck cancer. In the dose-escalation cohort, 70% to 85% of patients were male, and the mean age was roughly 60 years with a range of roughly 20 to 85. Patients were allowed to have had prior anti-PD-1, anti-PD-L1 or anti-CTLA-4 therapy, and approximately 40% of the dose-escalation patients had previously received checkpoint inhibitors. Partial responses occurred in three dose-escalation patients: two with cutaneous melanoma and one with hepatocellular carcinoma. The purpose of peripheral TCRbeta sequencing was to test whether ivuxolimab changed TCR sequence diversity and led to clonal T-cell expansion. The monotherapy dose-escalation portion (N of about 52 patients) of the phase I ivuxolimab trial is reported in the paper.

To sequence the TCRbeta CDR3 region, genomic DNA was isolated from the sorted cells. The immunoSEQ Assay was used for sequencing of TCRbeta CDR3 regions. TCRdb retrieved this table from immuneACCESS and kept in-frame rearrangements only. Not all clones are present; in checked studies, unresolved V genes account for under half, and no reason is known for the remainder. The sample yields under 85,000 clones; 90% to 95% were counted once. The ten biggest clones cover roughly 20% of the sample. Overall study outcomes, separate from this receptor: On average, CD8+ T cells showed more expanded clones than CD4+ T cells after ivuxolimab. Which antigens the clonally expanded peripheral T cells were specific for was not determined. In the 0.1-3.0 mg/kg groups, partial responders were among the patients with the lowest normalized peripheral clonal expansion, particularly in CD8+ T cells. Low levels of normalized T-cell clonal expansion were also seen in some patients who did not respond. At doses of 0.1 to 3.0 mg/kg, clonal expansion of both CD4+ and CD8+ T cells in blood was seen between baseline and week 6.

Patients with a history of autoimmune disease or receiving systemic immunosuppression were excluded from the trial. In every dose cohort, peripheral blood was drawn for TCR sequencing at baseline, cycle 4 day 1, and cycle 7 day 1. Samples were obtained from an open-label, multicenter, first-in-human phase I dose-escalation trial of ivuxolimab. Adults with locally advanced or metastatic melanoma, renal cell, hepatocellular, or head and neck squamous cell carcinoma were enrolled in the trial. Before TCR sequencing, CD4+ T cells and CD8+ T cells were sorted from peripheral blood as separate populations. As concerns this clone: Its antigen is unknown. Base qualities are not recorded, but no much larger clone differs from it by a single base.

This receptor was identified in an adult with an advanced solid tumor such as melanoma, head and neck, liver or kidney cancer. Sequenced here: CD4+ or CD8+ T cells sorted from blood, sampled in a trial of the OX40 agonist ivuxolimab.

The CDR3 reads as follows: CASSLVFRDREHQPQHF. The sequenced DNA: TGTGCCAGCAGCTTAGTTTTCCGGGACAGGGAGCATCAGCCCCAGCATTTT. The chain is assembled from TRBV7-9 and TRBJ1-5; 9 nucleotides in the junction match TRBD1. Trimming removed 1 base from V and 5 bases from J; the gene matches leave 9 bases unexplained. Counted from cysteine to phenylalanine, this CDR3 has 17 amino acids. Only the CDR3 portion is preserved as DNA: 51 bases, with reading frame beginning at the first base. From the germline V gene (reference sequence), CDR1 is SEHNR and CDR2 is FQNEAQ.